This T cell receptor beta chain is drawn from a study of tumor and adjacent non-tumor tissue in lung cancer. Study information: About 4.2 million productive TCRbeta reads were obtained per sample on average. Study conclusions and caveats: In normal lung, the top 100 clones were significantly more dominant than in tumor.

The template was RNA from unsorted bulk tissue. V was clipped by 0 bases and J by 3 bases; unmatched bases: 1. The CDR3 contains 14 residues. The V gene's germline CDR1 is MNHNS and CDR2 SASEGT. TCRbeta libraries were built with three rounds of nested PCR, modified from ARM-PCR. TCRdb analysed the multiplex PCR reads with MiXCR anew, one entry per CDR3 protein. The sample carries under 150,000 distinct CDR3 sequences, around 66% recorded once. This clonotype was seen a few times. Antigen unknown. V is TRBV6-1 and J is TRBJ2-7; TRBD1 matches at 8 bases. The source of this sequence is a man between 60 and 75 years old with small cell lung cancer. Sequencing used lung tumor tissue. CDR3 region: CASSEAGQGYEQYF. The DNA of the CDR3 is TGTGCCAGCAGTGAAGCCGGACAGGGCTACGAGCAGTACTTC.